This TCR beta chain was captured by sequencing in a study of brain T cells in children with intractable seizures. Time point given: blood from clinic visit 5 months post-surgery; TSC patient then seizure free. Looked up from germline, CDR1 is SGHTS and CDR2 is YDEGEE. The CDR3 length is 13 residues. V was clipped by 4 bases and J by 4 bases, with 11 bases between them. Profiled with immunoSEQ multiplex PCR; TCRdb holds only in-frame clones, not every one. The sample contains about 350,000 clones, more than 85% of which appear only once. This specimen was peripheral blood, taken less than 6 months after surgery. The source of this sequence is a boy in the first two years of life with tuberous sclerosis and intractable seizures. This chain joins TRBV5-8 and TRBJ1-1, with D uncertain. In DNA form, the CDR3 reads TGTGCCAGCAGCCCCGGATGGACCACTGAAGCTTTCTTT. This sequence encodes CASSPGWTTEAFF.